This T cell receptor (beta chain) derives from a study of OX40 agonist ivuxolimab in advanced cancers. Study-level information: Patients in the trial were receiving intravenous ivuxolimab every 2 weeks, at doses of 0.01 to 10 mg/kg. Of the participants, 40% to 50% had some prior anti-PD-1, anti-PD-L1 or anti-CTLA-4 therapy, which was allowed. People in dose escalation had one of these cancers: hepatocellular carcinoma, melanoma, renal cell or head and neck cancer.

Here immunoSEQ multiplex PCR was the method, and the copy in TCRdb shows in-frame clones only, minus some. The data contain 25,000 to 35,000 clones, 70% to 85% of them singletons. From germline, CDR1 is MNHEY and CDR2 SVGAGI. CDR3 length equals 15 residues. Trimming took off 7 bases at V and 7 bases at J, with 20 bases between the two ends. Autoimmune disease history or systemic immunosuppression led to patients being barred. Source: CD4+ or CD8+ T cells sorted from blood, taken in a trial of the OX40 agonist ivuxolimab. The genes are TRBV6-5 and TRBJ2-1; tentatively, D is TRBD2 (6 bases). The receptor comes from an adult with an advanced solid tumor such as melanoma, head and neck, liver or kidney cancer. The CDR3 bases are TGTGCCAGCACCCCCGGGGGACTCCACTGGAATGAGCAGTTCTTC. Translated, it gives CASTPGGLHWNEQFF.